One sample yielded the 17 T cell receptor beta chains listed below, sequenced in a study of cytomegalovirus exposure and HLA in healthy donors. The study ran its PCR with 60 Vbeta and 13 Jbeta primers. Assay used: immunoSEQ multiplex PCR; TCRdb lists only in-frame clones, some missing. Here the sample spans about 83,000 clones, about 81% being singletons. Sequencing was done on a sample of PBMCs. The receptor set was obtained from a man aged 60 to 69 in good health and CMV-seronegative.

The genes are TRBV10-3 and TRBJ1-6; possibly TRBD1 for D (5 bases). Trimming took 3 bases from V and 2 from J, leaving 8 bases between them. Germline CDR1 and CDR2: ENHRY and SYGVKD. The CDR3 has 15 amino acids. The chain's CDR3 is CAISDVGPYNSPLHF. The CDR3 DNA reads TGTGCCATCAGTGATGTGGGGCCCTATAATTCACCCCTCCACTTT.

CDR3 in amino acids: CASSGGSQGAHTQYF. CDR3 coding DNA: TGCGCCAGCAGCGGCGGGTCACAGGGGGCACATACGCAGTATTTT. V usage is TRBV5-1 and J usage is TRBJ2-3; the match to TRBD1 covers 9 bases. In germline, CDR1 is SGHRS, CDR2 YFSETQ. J gave up 7 bases and V 4 bases, and 10 bases lay outside the gene matches. The CDR3 sequence is 15 residues long. The full variable domain, completed using reference TRBV5-1 and TRBJ2-3, is KAGVTQTPRYLIKTRGQQVTLSCSPISGHRSVSWYQQTPGQGLQFLFEYFSETQRNKGNFPGRFSGRQFSNSRSEMNVSTLELGDSALYLCASSGGSQGAHTQYFGPGTRLTVL.

This clone showed up just once. The genes are TRBV10-2 and TRBJ2-7; 7 bases agree with TRBD1. V lost 6 bases and J lost 2; bases outside the gene matches: 4. CDR3 length: 13 amino acids. CDR1 is WSHSY, CDR2 SAAADI, per germline. The CDR3 here is CASSLTGPYEQYF. DNA for the CDR3: TGCGCCAGCAGCCTGACAGGGCCCTACGAGCAGTACTTC.

The rearrangement links TRBV5-4 to TRBJ2-7; 9 nucleotides agree with TRBD2. The CDR3 consists of 15 residues. Germline V lookup: CDR1 SGHNT, CDR2 YYREEE (reference sequence). Trimming at V came to 4 bases and at J to 2 bases, leaving 7 bases not matched to a gene. The CDR3 loop reads CASSPERGVTYEQYF. The CDR3 DNA is TGTGCCAGCAGCCCCGAGCGGGGGGTCACCTACGAGCAGTACTTC. Variable domain in full (rest from reference TRBV5-4 and TRBJ2-7): ETGVTQSPTHLIKTRGQQVTLRCSSQSGHNTVSWYQQALGQGPQFIFQYYREEENGRGNFPPRFSGLQFPNYSSELNVNALELDDSALYLCASSPERGVTYEQYFGPGTRLTVT.

This rearrangement joins TRBV5-8 to TRBJ2-3, with 11 bases lining up with TRBD1. The germline V gene has CDR1 SGHTS and CDR2 YDEGEE. J lost 3 bases, V lost 3 bases, and 0 bases had no gene match. There are 14 residues in the CDR3. The CDR3, as DNA: TGTGCCAGCAGCTGGGACAGGGGGACAGATACGCAGTATTTT. This gives the protein CASSWDRGTDTQYF.

The chain has TRBV30 and TRBJ1-5, with a weak D call TRBD1 (6 bases). The CDR3 has 16 residues. The V end was cut by 5 bases, the J end by 5 bases, with 22 bases between. CDR1 and CDR2 from the germline V gene are GTSNPN and SVGIG (reference sequence). For the CDR3, the DNA is TGTGCCTGGGATCGGAACAGGGACCGGCCGGATCAGCCCCAGCATTTT. Amino acids: CAWDRNRDRPDQPQHF.

This clone was counted a few times. This rearrangement joins TRBV2 to TRBJ2-2; D not resolved. The V gene's germline CDR1 is SNHLY and CDR2 FYNNEI. The CDR3 has 13 residues. V was pared by 4 bases and J by 5 bases, with 8 bases between. The CDR3 reads CASSVIRTGELFF. The CDR3 region has the DNA TGTGCCAGCAGTGTGATCAGAACCGGGGAGCTGTTTTTT.

This chain uses TRBV7-3 with TRBJ2-7, with a possible D match to TRBD1 (7 bases). CDR1 and CDR2 from the germline V gene are SGHTA and FQGTGA. The CDR3 is 15 amino acids. Trimming removed 2 bases from V and 1 base from J, with 12 bases in between. As DNA, the CDR3 is TGTGCCAGCAGCTTAGAGGGGGGACAGTCCTACGAGCAGTACTTC. Amino acids: CASSLEGGQSYEQYF.

The chain uses TRBV2 and TRBJ1-1; a weak D match, TRBD1 (6 bases). The V end lost 7 bases, the J end lost 1 base, and 10 bases lay between the germline ends. Germline V gene lookup returns CDR1 SNHLY and CDR2 FYNNEI. The CDR3 totals 13 residues. The CDR3 DNA is TGTGCCAGCACCAGGGACAAGAACACTGAAGCTTTCTTT. It yields the protein CASTRDKNTEAFF.

The chain combines TRBV6-1 with TRBJ1-5, with D possibly matching TRBD1 (5 bases). The V and J ends lost 4 bases and 2 bases respectively, with 27 bases between them. Germline CDR1 is MNHNS and CDR2 is SASEGT. The CDR3 consists of 20 residues. In DNA, the CDR3 is TGTGCCAGCAGTGCCCCCCCAGACAGAGTCCGTTACTCTCGCAATCAGCCCCAGCATTTT. It yields the protein CASSAPPDRVRYSRNQPQHF.

The V gene is TRBV5-8, the J gene TRBJ2-7; 7 bases are a match to TRBD1. Per the germline V gene, CDR1 is SGHTS and CDR2 is YDEGEE. J lost 2 bases, V lost 0 bases, and 8 bases had no gene match. This CDR3 is 16 amino acids long. DNA for the CDR3: TGTGCCAGCAGCTTGGTCTTTGGGACAGATGCCTACGAGCAGTACTTC. Residues: CASSLVFGTDAYEQYF.

The chain uses TRBV30 and TRBJ1-5; D call uncertain. Germline CDR1 and CDR2: GTSNPN and SVGIG (reference sequence). The CDR3 has 14 amino acids. The V and J ends lost 2 bases and 0 bases respectively, with 8 bases between them. CDR3 in DNA: TGTGCCTGGAGTTTGGGAGATAGCAATCAGCCCCAGCATTTT. It yields the protein CAWSLGDSNQPQHF.

In this sample, this clone turned up a few times. The gene calls are TRBV4-2 and TRBJ2-1, with 8 bases lining up with TRBD2. This CDR3 has 17 amino acids. Per germline, CDR1 LGHNA and CDR2 YNFKEQ. With 1 base clipped from V and 2 bases from J, the junction kept 7 bases outside the gene matches. CDR3 coding DNA: TGTGCCAGCAGCCAAGGAACGGGGGGGGAAGCCTACAATGAGCAGTTCTTC. Amino acid sequence: CASSQGTGGEAYNEQFF.

This clone showed up just a few times. V usage is TRBV7-9 and J usage is TRBJ1-1; tentatively, D is TRBD1 (5 bases). This CDR3 has 15 residues. The germline V gene has CDR1 SEHNR and CDR2 FQNEAQ (reference sequence). Trimming shortened V by 3 bases and J by 3 bases, and 14 bases separated the two germline ends. CDR3 in DNA: TGTGCCAGCAGCTTGGAGGGACTCGCCGACACTGAAGCTTTCTTT. Protein sequence: CASSLEGLADTEAFF.

This clone was seen only a few times. This chain connects TRBV11-2 to TRBJ2-7; 7 bases agree with TRBD1. Germline assignment: CDR1 SGHAT and CDR2 FQNNGV. Unmatched junction bases numbered 7, after V lost 4 bases and J lost 1 base. CDR3 length: 15 residues. Here the CDR3 reads CASSSGTDRSYEQYF. In nucleotides, the CDR3 is TGTGCCAGCAGCTCTGGGACAGACCGTTCCTACGAGCAGTACTTC.

The rearrangement links TRBV5-6 to TRBJ1-2, with D possibly matching TRBD1 (5 bases). Germline values: CDR1 SGHDT, CDR2 YYEEEE. Trimming took 6 bases from V and 8 from J, leaving 20 bases between them. CDR3 length: 14 amino acids. This CDR3 reads CASTLGGGAWGYTF. The CDR3 bases are TGTGCCAGCACCCTGGGAGGAGGGGCTTGGGGCTACACCTTC.

The rearrangement uses TRBV19 and TRBJ2-1; 9 nucleotides line up with TRBD2. The CDR3 is 16 amino acids. Trimming cost V 5 bases and J 4 bases; bases outside gene matches: 9. CDR1 LNHDA and CDR2 SQIVND come from the germline V gene (reference sequence). The CDR3 DNA reads TGTGCCAGTAGTCCCCTGGCGGGGGGGCAGTACAATGAGCAGTTCTTC. Its translation is CASSPLAGGQYNEQFF.